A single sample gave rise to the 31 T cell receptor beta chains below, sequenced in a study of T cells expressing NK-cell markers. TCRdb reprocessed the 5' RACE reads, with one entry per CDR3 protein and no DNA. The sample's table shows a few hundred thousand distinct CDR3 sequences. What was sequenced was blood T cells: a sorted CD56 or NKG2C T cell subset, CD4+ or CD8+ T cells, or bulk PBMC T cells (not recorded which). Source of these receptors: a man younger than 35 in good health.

The CDR3 sequence: CSVGSMANEKLFF. V is TRBV29-1 and J is TRBJ1-4. Germline assignment: CDR1 SQVTM and CDR2 ANQGSEA. The CDR3 runs to 13 residues.

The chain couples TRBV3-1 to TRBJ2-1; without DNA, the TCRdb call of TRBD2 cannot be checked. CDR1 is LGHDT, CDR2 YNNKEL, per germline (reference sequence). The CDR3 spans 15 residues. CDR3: CASSQGGGRSSVEFF.

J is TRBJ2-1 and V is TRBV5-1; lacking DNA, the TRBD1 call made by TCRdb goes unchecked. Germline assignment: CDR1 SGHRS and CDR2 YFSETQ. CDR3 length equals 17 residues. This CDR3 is CASSLEGQSHSYNEQFF.

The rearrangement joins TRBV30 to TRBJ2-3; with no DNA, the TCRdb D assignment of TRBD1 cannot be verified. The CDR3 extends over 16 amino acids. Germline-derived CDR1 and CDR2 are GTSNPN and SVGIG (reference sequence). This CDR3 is CAWSLGFRGGPDTQYF.

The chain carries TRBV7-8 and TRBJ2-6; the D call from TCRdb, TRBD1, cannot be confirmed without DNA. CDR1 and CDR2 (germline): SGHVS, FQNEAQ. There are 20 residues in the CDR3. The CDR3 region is CASRPTPIGGRVSGANVLTF.

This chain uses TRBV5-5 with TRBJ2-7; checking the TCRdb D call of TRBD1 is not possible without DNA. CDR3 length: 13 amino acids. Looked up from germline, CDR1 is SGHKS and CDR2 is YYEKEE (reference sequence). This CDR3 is CASSSAPSYEQYF.

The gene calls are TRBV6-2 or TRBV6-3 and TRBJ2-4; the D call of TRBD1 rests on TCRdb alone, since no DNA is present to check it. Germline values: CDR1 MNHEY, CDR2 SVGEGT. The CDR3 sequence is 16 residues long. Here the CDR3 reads CASRNLGQGLTNIQYF.

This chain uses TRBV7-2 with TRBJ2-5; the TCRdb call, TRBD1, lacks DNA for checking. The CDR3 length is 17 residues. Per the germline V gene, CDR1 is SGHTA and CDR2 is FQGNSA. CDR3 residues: CASSLVGTGNGQETQYF.

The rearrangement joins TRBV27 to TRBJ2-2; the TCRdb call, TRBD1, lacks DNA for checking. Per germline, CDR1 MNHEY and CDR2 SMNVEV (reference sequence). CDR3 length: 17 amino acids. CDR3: CASSLRGAAGHTGELFF.

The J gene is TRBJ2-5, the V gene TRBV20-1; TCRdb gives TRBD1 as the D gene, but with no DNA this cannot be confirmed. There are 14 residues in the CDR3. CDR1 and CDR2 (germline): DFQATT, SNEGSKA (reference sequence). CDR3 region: CSAREPGLQETQYF.

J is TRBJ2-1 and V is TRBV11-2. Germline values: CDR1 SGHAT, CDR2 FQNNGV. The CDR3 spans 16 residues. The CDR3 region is CASSLDLAASYNEQFF.

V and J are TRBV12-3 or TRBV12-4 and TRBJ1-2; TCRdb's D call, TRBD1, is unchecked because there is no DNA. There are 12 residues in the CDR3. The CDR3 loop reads CATTQGAMGYTF.

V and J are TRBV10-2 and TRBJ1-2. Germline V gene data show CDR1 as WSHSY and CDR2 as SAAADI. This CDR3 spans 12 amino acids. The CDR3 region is CASSLESYGYTF.

The CDR3 reads CATSRGDVQETQYF. The chain is built from TRBV15 and TRBJ2-5; the D call from TCRdb, TRBD1, cannot be confirmed without DNA. Germline CDR1 and CDR2: LNHNV and YYDKDF (reference sequence). The CDR3 has 14 residues. Drawing the rest from reference TRBV15 and TRBJ2-5, the complete variable domain is DAMVIQNPRYQVTQFGKPVTLSCSQTLNHNVMYWYQQKSSQAPKLLFHYYDKDFNNEADTPDNFQSRRPNTSFCFLDIRSPGLGDTAMYLCATSRGDVQETQYFGPGTRLLVL.

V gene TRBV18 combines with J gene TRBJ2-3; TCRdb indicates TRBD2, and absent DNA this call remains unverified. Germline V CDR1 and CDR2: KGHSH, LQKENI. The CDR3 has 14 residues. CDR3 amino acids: CASSRSGAGDTQYF. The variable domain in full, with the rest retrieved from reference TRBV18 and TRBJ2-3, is NAGVMQNPRHLVRRRGQEARLRCSPMKGHSHVYWYRQLPEEGLKFMVYLQKENIIDESGMPKERFSAEFPKEGPSILRIQQVVRGDSAAYFCASSRSGAGDTQYFGPGTRLTVL.

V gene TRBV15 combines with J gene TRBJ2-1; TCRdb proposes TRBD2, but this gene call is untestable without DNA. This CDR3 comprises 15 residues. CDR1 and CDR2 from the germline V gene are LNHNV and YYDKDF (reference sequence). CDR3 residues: CATARTSGTYNEQFF.

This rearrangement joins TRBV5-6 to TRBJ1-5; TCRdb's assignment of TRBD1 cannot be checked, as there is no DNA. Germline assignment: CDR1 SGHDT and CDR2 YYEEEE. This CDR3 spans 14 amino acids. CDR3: CASSSRGGNQPQHF.

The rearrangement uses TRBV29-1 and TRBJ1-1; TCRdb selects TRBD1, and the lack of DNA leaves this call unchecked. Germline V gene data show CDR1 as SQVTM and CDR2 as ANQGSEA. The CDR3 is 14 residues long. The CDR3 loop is CSVGENRWDTEAFF.

The CDR3: CASSYGVAGGPWEQFF. The chain combines TRBV6-5 with TRBJ2-1; the TCRdb call, TRBD2, lacks DNA for checking. This CDR3 spans 16 amino acids. Germline loops: CDR1 MNHEY, CDR2 SVGAGI.

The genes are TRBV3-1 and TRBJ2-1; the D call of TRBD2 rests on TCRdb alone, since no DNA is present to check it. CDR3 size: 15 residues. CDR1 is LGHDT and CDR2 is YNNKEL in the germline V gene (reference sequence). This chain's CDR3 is CASSLTAGRYNEQFF.

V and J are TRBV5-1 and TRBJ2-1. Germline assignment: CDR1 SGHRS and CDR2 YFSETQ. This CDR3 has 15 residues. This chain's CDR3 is CASSLGGGSYNEQFF.

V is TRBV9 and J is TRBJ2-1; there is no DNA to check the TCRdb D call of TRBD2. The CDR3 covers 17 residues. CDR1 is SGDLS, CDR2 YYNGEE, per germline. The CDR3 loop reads CASSVDPSGWAGFEQFF.

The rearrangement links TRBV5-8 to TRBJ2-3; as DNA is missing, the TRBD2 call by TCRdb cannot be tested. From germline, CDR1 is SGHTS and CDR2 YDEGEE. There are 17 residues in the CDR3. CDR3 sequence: CASSLGGWGESTDTQYF.

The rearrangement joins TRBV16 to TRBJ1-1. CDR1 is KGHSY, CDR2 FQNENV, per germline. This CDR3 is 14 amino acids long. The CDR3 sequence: CASSPEGRGTEAFF. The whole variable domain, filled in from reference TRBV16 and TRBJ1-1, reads GEEVAQTPKHLVRGEGQKAKLYCAPIKGHSYVFWYQQVLKNEFKFLISFQNENVFDETGMPKERFSAKCLPNSPCSLEIQATKLEDSAVYFCASSPEGRGTEAFFGQGTRLTVV.

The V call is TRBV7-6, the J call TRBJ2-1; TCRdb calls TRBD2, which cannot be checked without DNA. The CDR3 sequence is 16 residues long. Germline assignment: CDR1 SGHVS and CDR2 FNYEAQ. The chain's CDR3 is CASSPYSGGSYNEQFF. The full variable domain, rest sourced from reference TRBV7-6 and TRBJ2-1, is GAGVSQSPRYKVTKRGQDVALRCDPISGHVSLYWYRQALGQGPEFLTYFNYEAQQDKSGLPNDRFSAERPEGSISTLTIQRTEQRDSAMYRCASSPYSGGSYNEQFFGPGTRLTVL.

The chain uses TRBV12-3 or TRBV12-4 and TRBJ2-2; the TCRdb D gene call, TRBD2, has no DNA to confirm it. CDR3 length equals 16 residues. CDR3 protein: CASSLQGLSNTGELFF.

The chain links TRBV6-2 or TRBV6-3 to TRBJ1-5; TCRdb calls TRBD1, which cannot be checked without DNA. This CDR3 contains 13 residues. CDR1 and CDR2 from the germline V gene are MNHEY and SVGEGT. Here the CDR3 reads CASKTGSSQPQHF.

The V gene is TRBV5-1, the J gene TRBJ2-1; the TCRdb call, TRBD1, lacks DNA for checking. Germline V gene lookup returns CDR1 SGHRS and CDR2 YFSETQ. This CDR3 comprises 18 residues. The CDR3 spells CASSLSGGGTSSYNEQFF.

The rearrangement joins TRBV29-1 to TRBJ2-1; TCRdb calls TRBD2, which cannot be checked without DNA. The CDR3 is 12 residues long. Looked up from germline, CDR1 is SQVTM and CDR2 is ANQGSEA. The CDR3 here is CSVAALAGGTFF.

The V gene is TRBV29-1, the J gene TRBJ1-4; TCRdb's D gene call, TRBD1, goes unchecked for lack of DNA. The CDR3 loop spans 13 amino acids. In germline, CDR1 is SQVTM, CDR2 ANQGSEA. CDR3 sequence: CSGGQGRNEKLFF.

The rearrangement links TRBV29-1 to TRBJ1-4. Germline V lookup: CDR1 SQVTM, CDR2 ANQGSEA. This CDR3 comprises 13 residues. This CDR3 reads CSAGGGALEKLFF. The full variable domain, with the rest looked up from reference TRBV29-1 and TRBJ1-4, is SAVISQKPSRDICQRGTSLTIQCQVDSQVTMMFWYRQQPGQSLTLIATANQGSEATYESGFVIDKFPISRPNLTFSTLTVSNMSPEDSSIYLCSAGGGALEKLFFGSGTQLSVL.